This TCR beta chain was sequenced during a study of vaccination and CD4 T cells after COVID-19. Study summary: Six males and four females, two Hispanic, made up the convalescents. Cells received overlapping spike peptides from SARS-CoV-2, HCoV-NL63, HCoV-OC43 and HCoV-229E as stimulation.

On this clonotype itself: The target antigen is unknown.

Cultured CD4+ T-cell DNA underwent Oncomine TCR Beta short-read sequencing. Cultured CD4+ T cells yielded the extracted genomic DNA. TCRdb re-called the PCR reads through MiXCR, storing one row per CDR3 protein. The repertoire has 5,700 or so distinct CDR3 sequences, around 50% of them found once; the top ten carry under 40%. Treatment meaning: roughly 11-day PBMC culture with coronavirus spike peptide pools or control peptides (ViraFEST assay). Between the trimmed V and J ends, which lost 4 bases and 3 bases, there was a span of 12 bases. The CDR3 is 14 amino acids. Looked up from germline, CDR1 is LGHNA and CDR2 is YNFKEQ.

The source of this sequence is a human donor who had recovered from COVID-19. This chain joins TRBV4-2 and TRBJ1-1; possible D gene TRBD1, 6 bases. The sample was CD4+ T cells from blood, cultured in vitro. CDR3 DNA: TGTGCCAGCAGCCCTCAGGGACACTACACTGAAGCTTTCTTT. It yields the protein CASSPQGHYTEAFF.